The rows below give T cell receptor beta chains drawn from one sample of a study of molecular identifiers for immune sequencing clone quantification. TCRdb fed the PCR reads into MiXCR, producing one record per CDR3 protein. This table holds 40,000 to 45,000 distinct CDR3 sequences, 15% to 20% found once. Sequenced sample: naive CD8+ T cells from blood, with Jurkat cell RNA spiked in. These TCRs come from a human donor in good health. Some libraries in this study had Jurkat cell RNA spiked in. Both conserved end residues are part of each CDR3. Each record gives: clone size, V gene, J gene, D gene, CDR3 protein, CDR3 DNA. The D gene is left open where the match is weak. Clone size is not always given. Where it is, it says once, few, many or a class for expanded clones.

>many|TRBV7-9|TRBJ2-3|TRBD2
CASSPQTSGITDTQYF
TGTGCCAGCAGCCCCCAGACTAGCGGGATCACAGATACGCAGTATTTT
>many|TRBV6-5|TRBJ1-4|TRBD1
CASSYSTGVHEKLFF
TGTGCCAGCAGTTACTCGACAGGGGTGCATGAAAAACTGTTTTTT
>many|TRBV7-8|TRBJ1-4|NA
CASSLAFHGVGTNEKLFF
TGTGCCAGCAGCTTAGCGTTTCATGGTGTTGGCACTAATGAAAAACTGTTTTTT
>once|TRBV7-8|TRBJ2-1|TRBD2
CASSLWPGLATNEQFF
TGTGCCAGCAGCTTATGGCCGGGACTAGCGACGAATGAGCAGTTCTTC
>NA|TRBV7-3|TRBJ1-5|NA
CASSPQTNQPQHF
TGTGCCAGCAGCCCCCAGACTAATCAGCCCCAGCATTTT
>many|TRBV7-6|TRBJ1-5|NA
CASSLDWGFDQPQHF
TGTGCCAGCAGCCTAGACTGGGGTTTCGATCAGCCCCAGCATTTT
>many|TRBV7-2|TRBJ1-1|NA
CASSLEEGSLFMNTEAFF
TGTGCCAGCAGCTTAGAGGAGGGGTCCCTTTTCATGAACACTGAAGCTTTCTTT
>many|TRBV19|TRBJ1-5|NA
CASSPAGGYYSNQPQHF
TGTGCCAGTAGTCCTGCTGGCGGATATTATAGCAATCAGCCCCAGCATTTT
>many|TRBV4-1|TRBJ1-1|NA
CASSQDNAGPREAFF
TGCGCCAGCAGCCAAGACAACGCGGGACCAAGGGAAGCTTTCTTT
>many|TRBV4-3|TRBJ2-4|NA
CASSQDWNGLRVIQYF
TGCGCCAGCAGCCAAGATTGGAACGGCCTGCGTGTCATTCAGTACTTC
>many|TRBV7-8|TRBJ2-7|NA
CASSARGSYEQYF
TGTGCCAGCAGCGCTAGAGGGTCGTACGAGCAGTACTTC
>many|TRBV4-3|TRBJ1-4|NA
CASSQEVPGMSNEKLFF
TGCGCCAGCAGCCAAGAGGTTCCCGGGATGTCCAATGAAAAACTGTTTTTT
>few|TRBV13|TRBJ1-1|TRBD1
CASGLGLGGHIAAFF
TGTGCCAGCGGCTTAGGATTAGGGGGCCACATTGCAGCTTTCTTT
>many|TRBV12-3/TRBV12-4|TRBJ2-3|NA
CASSDGQGTDTQYF
TGTGCCAGCAGTGATGGACAAGGCACAGATACGCAGTATTTT
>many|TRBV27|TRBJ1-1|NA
CASSGGLLNTEAFF
TGTGCCAGCAGCGGAGGACTGCTGAACACTGAAGCTTTCTTT
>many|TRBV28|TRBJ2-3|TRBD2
CASSFTTSGSKADTQYF
TGTGCCAGCAGTTTCACGACTAGCGGGAGCAAGGCTGATACGCAGTATTTT
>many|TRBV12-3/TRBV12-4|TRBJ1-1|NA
CASSLGEGPRANTEAFF
TGTGCCAGCAGTCTCGGGGAGGGCCCCCGGGCCAACACTGAAGCTTTCTTT
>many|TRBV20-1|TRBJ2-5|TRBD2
CSARDIPTSGYQETQYF
TGCAGTGCTAGAGATATCCCCACTAGCGGGTACCAAGAGACCCAGTACTTC
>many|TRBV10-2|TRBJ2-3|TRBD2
CASSELGLAPDTDTQYF
TGCGCCAGCAGTGAATTAGGACTAGCGCCTGACACAGATACGCAGTATTTT
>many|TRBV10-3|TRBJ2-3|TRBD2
CAIRSGATGGTDTQYF
TGTGCCATCCGTAGCGGGGCGACTGGGGGCACAGATACGCAGTATTTT
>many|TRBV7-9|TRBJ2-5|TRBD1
CAGGEDREKETQYF
TGTGCCGGAGGGGAGGACAGGGAAAAAGAGACCCAGTACTTC
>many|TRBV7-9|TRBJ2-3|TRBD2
CASSLTAGDGDTQYF
TGTGCCAGCAGCTTAACAGCGGGAGATGGAGATACGCAGTATTTT
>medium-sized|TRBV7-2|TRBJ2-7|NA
CASSPGLGYEQYF
TGTGCCAGCAGCCCGGGACTCGGATACGAGCAGTACTTC
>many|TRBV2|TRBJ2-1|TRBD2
CASLSGIYNEQFF
TGTGCCAGCCTAAGCGGGATCTACAATGAGCAGTTCTTC
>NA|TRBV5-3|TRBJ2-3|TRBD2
CASSLAFVSGRGTDTQYF
TGTGCCAGCAGCTTGGCTTTCGTTAGCGGGAGAGGCACAGATACGCAGTATTTT
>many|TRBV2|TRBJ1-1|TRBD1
CASRAGRGRDTEAFF
TGTGCCAGCAGGGCCGGCAGGGGGCGCGACACTGAAGCTTTCTTT
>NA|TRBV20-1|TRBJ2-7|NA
CSASRMQGPYEQYF
TGCAGTGCTAGTAGAATGCAGGGGCCCTACGAGCAGTACTTC
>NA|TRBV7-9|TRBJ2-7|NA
CASSLVGQGAHEQCF
NA
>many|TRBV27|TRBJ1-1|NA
CASSQGPGTEAFF
TGTGCCAGCAGCCAAGGCCCGGGCACTGAAGCTTTCTTT
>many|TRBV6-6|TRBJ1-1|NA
CASQDGEAFF
TGTGCCAGCCAGGACGGTGAAGCTTTCTTT
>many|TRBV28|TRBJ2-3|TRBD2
CASSSRTSGTDTQYF
TGTGCCAGCAGTTCCAGGACTAGCGGCACAGATACGCAGTATTTT
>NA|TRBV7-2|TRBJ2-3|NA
CASSYIGGTDTQYF
TGTGCCAGCAGCTATATAGGAGGCACAGATACGCAGTATTTT
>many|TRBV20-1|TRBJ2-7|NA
CSAKAGTSTYEQYF
TGCAGTGCGAAGGCCGGGACCTCAACGTACGAGCAGTACTTC
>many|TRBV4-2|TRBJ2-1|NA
CASSQVVGLNEQFF
TGTGCCAGCAGCCAAGTGGTGGGGCTCAATGAGCAGTTCTTC